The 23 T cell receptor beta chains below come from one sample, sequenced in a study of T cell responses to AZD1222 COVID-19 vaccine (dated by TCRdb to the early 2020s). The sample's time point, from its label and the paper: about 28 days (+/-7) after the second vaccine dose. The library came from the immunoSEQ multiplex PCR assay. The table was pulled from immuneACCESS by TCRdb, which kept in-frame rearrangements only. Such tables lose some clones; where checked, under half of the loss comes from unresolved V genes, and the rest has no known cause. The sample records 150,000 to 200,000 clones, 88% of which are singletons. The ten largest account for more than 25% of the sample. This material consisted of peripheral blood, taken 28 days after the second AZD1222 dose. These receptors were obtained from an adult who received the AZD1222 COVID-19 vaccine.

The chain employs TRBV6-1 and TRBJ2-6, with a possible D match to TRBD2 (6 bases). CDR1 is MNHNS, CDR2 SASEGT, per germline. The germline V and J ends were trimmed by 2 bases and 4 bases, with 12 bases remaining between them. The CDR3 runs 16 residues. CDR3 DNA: TGTGCCAGCAGTGAATTGGAGGGAACCGGGGCCAACGTCCTGACTTTC. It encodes CASSELEGTGANVLTF.

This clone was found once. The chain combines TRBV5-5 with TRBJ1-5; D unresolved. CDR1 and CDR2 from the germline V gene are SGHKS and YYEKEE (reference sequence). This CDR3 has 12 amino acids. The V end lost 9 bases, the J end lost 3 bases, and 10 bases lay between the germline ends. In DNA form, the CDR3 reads TGTGCCACCGGGGAGATCAATCAGCCCCAGCATTTT. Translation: CATGEINQPQHF.

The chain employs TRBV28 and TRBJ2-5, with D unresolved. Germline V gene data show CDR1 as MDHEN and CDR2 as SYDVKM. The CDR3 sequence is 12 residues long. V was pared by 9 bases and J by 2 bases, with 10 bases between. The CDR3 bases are TGTGCCAGTTCAATACAACAAGAGACCCAGTACTTC. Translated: CASSIQQETQYF.

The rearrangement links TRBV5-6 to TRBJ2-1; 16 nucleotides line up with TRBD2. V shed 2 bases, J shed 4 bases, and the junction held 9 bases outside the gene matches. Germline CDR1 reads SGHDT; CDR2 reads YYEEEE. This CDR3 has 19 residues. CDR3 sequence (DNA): TGTGCCAGCAGCTTACCGGGACTAGCGGGAGGGAACACTTACAATGAGCAGTTCTTC. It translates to CASSLPGLAGGNTYNEQFF.

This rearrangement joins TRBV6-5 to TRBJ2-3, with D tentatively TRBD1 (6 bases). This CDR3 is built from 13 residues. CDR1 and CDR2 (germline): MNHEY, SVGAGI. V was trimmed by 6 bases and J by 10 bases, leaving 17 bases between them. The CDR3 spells CASREANRDAQYF. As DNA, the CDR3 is TGTGCCAGCAGGGAGGCGAACAGGGACGCGCAGTATTTT.

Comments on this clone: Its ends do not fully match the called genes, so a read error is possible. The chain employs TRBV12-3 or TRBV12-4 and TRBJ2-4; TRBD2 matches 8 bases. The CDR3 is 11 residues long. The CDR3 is CASSLEGTRYF. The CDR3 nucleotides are TGTGCCAGCAGTTTAGAAGGGACTAGATATTTC.

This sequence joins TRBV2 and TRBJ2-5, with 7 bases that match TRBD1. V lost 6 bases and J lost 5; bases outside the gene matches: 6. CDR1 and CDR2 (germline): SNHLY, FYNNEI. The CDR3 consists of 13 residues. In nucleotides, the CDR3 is TGTGCCAGCAGAGAGGGGGCCGGGGAGACCCAGTACTTC. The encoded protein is CASREGAGETQYF.

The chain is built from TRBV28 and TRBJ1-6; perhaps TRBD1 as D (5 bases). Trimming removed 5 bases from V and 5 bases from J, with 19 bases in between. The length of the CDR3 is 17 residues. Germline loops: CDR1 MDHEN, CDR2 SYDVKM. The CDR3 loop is CASSTLLGGTNNSPLHF. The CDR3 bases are TGTGCCAGCAGTACCCTCCTGGGGGGGACTAATAATTCACCCCTCCACTTT.

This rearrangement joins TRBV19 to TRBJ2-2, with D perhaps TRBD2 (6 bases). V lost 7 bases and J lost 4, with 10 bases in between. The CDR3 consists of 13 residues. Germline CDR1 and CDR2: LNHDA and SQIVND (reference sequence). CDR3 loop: CASNGGLTGELFF. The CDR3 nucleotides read TGTGCCAGTAACGGGGGTCTCACCGGGGAGCTGTTTTTT. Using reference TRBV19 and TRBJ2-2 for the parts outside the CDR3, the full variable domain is DGGITQSPKYLFRKEGQNVTLSCEQNLNHDAMYWYRQDPGQGLRLIYYSQIVNDFQKGDIAEGYSVSREKKESFPLTVTSAQKNPTAFYLCASNGGLTGELFFGEGSRLTVL.

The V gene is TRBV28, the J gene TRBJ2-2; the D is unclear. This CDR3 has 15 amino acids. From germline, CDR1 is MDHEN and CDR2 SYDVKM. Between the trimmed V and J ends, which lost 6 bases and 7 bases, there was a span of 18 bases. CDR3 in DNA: TGTGCCAGCAGGCCCGATAGGACCGTAGGCGGGGAGCTGTTTTTT. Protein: CASRPDRTVGGELFF.

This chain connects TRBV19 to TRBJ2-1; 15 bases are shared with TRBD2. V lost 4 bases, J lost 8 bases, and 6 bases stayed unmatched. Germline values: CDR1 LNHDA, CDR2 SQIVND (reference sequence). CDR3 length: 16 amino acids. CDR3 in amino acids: CASSRRTSGRGDEQFF. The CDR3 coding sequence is TGTGCCAGTAGTAGACGGACTAGCGGGAGGGGGGATGAGCAGTTCTTC.

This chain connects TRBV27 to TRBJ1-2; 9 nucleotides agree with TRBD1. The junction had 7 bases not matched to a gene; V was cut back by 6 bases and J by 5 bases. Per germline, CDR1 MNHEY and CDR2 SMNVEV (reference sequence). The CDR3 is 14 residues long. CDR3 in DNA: TGTGCCAGCAGCCGGGACAGGGTGTTTTATGGCTACACCTTC. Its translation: CASSRDRVFYGYTF.

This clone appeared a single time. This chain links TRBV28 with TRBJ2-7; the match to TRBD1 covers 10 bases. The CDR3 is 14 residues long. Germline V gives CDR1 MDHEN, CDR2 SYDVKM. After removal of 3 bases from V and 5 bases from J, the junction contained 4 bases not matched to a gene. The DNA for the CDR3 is TGTGCCAGCAGTTTGGGGACAGGGGCCCACGAGCAGTACTTC. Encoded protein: CASSLGTGAHEQYF. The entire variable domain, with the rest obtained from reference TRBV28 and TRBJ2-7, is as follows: DVKVTQSSRYLVKRTGEKVFLECVQDMDHENMFWYRQDPGLGLRLIYFSYDVKMKEKGDIPEGYSVSREKKERFSLILESASTNQTSMYLCASSLGTGAHEQYFGPGTRLTVT.

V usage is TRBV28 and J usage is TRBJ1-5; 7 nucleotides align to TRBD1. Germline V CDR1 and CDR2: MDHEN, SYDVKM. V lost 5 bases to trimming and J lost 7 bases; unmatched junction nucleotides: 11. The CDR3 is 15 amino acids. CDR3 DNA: TGTGCCAGCAGTCGAGACAGGGAATTGAGGCAGCCCCAGCATTTT. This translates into CASSRDRELRQPQHF.

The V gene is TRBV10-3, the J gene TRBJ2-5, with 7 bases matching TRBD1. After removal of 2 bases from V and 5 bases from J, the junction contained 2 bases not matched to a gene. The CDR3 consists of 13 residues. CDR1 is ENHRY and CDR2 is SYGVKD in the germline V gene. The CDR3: CAISEGTDETQYF. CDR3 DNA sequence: TGTGCCATCAGTGAGGGGACAGACGAGACCCAGTACTTC.

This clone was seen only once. The chain's CDR3 is CASSQRGRSQETQYF. Written as DNA, the CDR3 is TGTGCCAGCAGCCAACGGGGAAGGAGCCAAGAGACCCAGTACTTC. The gene calls are TRBV3-1 (or the pseudogene TRBV3-2) and TRBJ2-5; TRBD2 might be the D (5 bases). Germline V gene lookup returns CDR1 LGHDT and CDR2 YNNKEL (reference sequence). CDR3 size: 15 residues. Between the trimmed V and J ends, which lost 2 bases and 1 base, there was a span of 11 bases.

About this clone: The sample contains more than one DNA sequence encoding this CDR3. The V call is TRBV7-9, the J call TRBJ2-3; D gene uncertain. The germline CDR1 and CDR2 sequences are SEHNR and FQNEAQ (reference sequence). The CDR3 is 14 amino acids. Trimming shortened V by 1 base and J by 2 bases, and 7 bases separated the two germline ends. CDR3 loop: CASSLGQYTDTQYF. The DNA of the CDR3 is TGTGCCAGCAGCTTAGGGCAATACACAGATACGCAGTATTTT.

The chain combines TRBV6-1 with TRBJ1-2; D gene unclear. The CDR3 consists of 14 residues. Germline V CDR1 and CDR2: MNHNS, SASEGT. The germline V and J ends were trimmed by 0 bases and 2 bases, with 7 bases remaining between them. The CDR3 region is CASSEAGNNYGYTF. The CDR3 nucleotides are TGTGCCAGCAGTGAAGCGGGGAACAACTATGGCTACACCTTC.

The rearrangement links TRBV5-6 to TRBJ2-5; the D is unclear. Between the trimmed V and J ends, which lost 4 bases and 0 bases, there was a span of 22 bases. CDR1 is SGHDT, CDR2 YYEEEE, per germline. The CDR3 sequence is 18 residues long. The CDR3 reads CASSNPGHGLSYQETQYF. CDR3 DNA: TGTGCCAGCAGCAATCCTGGGCACGGGTTATCGTACCAAGAGACCCAGTACTTC.

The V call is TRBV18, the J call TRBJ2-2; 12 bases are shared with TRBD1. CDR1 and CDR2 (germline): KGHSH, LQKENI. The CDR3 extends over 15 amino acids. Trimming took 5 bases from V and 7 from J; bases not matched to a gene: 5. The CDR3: CASSDGTGGFGELFF. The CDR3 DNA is TGTGCCAGCTCAGACGGGACAGGGGGCTTCGGGGAGCTGTTTTTT. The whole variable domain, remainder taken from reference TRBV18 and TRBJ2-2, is NAGVMQNPRHLVRRRGQEARLRCSPMKGHSHVYWYRQLPEEGLKFMVYLQKENIIDESGMPKERFSAEFPKEGPSILRIQQVVRGDSAAYFCASSDGTGGFGELFFGEGSRLTVL.

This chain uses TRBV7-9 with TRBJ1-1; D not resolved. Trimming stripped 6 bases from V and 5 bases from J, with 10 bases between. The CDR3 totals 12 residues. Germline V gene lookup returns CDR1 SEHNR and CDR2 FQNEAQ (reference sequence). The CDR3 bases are TGTGCCAGCAGTCTCGGAGAGACTGAAGCTTTCTTT. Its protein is CASSLGETEAFF.

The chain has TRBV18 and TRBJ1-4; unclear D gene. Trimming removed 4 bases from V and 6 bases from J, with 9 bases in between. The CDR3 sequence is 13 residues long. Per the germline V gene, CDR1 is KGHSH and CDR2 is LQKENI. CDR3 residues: CASSQQKDEKLFF. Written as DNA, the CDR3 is TGTGCCAGCTCACAACAGAAAGATGAAAAACTGTTTTTT.

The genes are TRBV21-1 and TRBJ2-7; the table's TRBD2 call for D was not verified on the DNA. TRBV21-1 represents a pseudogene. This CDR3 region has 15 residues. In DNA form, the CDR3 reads TGTGCCAGCAGCACCCCATTTTCTAGCGCCTACGAGCAGTACTTC. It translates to CASSTPFSSAYEQYF.